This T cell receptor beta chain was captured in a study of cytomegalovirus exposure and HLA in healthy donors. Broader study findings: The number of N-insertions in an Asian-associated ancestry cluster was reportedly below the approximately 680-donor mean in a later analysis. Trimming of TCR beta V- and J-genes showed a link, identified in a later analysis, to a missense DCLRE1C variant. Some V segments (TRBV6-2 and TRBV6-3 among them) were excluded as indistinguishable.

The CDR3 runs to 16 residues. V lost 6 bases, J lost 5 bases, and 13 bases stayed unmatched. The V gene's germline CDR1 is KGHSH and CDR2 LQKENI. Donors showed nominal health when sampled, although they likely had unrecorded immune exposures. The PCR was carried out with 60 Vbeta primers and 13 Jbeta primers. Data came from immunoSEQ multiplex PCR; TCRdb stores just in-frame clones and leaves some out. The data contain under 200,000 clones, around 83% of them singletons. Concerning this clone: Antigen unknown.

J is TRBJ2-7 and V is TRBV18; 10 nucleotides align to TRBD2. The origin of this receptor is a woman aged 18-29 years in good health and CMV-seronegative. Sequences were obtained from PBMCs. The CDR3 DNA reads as TGTGCCAGCTCCCAACTTCCGGGGACTAGCGTCCACGAGCAGTACTTC. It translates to CASSQLPGTSVHEQYF.